This T cell receptor beta chain was sequenced during a study of blood T cell repertoires in COVID-19. About the research overall: There were acute and convalescent COVID-19 samples, and they came from the United States, Italy and Spain.

Per the authors' pipeline: Amplification of reference gene primers provided the estimated nucleated cell counts. The repertoire was sequenced with immunoSEQ multiplex PCR; TCRdb's copy has only in-frame clones and lacks some. Clone size and the V and J calls come from that table; the DNA yielded D and trimming. The sample shows about 300,000 clones, around 92% of them seen only once. Participants classified as exposed had met a COVID-19 case within 2 weeks before study entry. The sample comprised PBMCs or T cells enriched from blood (not recorded which). The receptor comes from a woman aged 45-60 years who had been exposed to COVID-19.

CDR3 sequence: CASSERGGELFF. The CDR3 DNA follows: TGTGCCAGCAGTGAACGGGGCGGGGAGCTGTTTTTT. The V and J genes are TRBV2 and TRBJ2-2; perhaps TRBD2 as D (5 bases). The CDR3 covers 12 residues. Trimming removed 2 bases at V and 7 bases at J, with 5 bases between. Germline loops: CDR1 SNHLY, CDR2 FYNNEI.